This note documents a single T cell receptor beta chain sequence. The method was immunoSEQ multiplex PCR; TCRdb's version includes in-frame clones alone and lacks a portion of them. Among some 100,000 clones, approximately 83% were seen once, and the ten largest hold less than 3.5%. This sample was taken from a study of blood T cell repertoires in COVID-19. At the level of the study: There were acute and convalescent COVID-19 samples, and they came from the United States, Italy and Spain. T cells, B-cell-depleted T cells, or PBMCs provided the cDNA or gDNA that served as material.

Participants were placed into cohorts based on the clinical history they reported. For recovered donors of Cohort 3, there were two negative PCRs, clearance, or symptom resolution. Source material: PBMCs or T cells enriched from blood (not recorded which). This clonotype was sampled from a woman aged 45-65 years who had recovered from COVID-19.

CDR3 sequence: CAWSRGGMYNEQFF. The CDR3 DNA follows: TGTGCCTGGTCGCGGGGGGGCATGTACAATGAGCAGTTCTTC. This rearrangement joins TRBV30 to TRBJ2-1, with 9 bases fitting TRBD2. V dropped 5 bases and J dropped 4; count of bases not matched to a gene: 6. The germline gives CDR1 GTSNPN, CDR2 SVGIG (reference sequence). CDR3 length equals 14 residues.